These T cell receptor beta chains were read from a single sample in a study of cytomegalovirus exposure and HLA in healthy donors. Here immunoSEQ multiplex PCR was the method, and the copy in TCRdb shows in-frame clones only, minus some. Here the sample spans roughly 230,000 clones, about nine tenths being singletons. The specimen was PBMCs. All receptors derive from a girl aged 2-10 years in good health and CMV-seronegative. CDR3s include the opening cysteine and the closing phenylalanine or tryptophan. D genes are given only for firm matches. Size tells how often a clone was seen (once, few, many) or the class of an expanded clone, and some rows leave it out.

j_call v_call clone_size d_call cdr3_nt cdr3_aa
TRBJ1-2 TRBV29-1 . . TGCAGCACGAGGGACTATGGCTACACCTTC CSTRDYGYTF
TRBJ1-4 TRBV5-1 . TRBD1 TGCGCCAGCAGCTTGGTAAGGGGGCAAGATGAAAAACTGTTTTTT CASSLVRGQDEKLFF
TRBJ2-1 TRBV11-3 . TRBD2 TGTGCCAGCAGCCTCGGGACTAGCGGGTTCAATGAGCAGTTCTTC CASSLGTSGFNEQFF
TRBJ1-6 TRBV6-5 . . TGTGCCAGCAGTTACTCGATTTTGGTAGTCGGTTCACCCCTCCACTTT CASSYSILVVGSPLHF
TRBJ2-7 TRBV5-6 . . TGTGCCAGCACCTTGGGTTTTGGACAAGCCTACGAGCAGTACTTC CASTLGFGQAYEQYF
TRBJ1-6 TRBV28 . . TGTGCCAGCAGTTTATTGGGAGGGAATTCACCCCTCCACTTT CASSLLGGNSPLHF
TRBJ2-1 TRBV5-6 . TRBD2 TGTGCCAGCAGCGTTGGACGGACTAGCGGCTACAATGAGCAGTTCTTC CASSVGRTSGYNEQFF
TRBJ2-7 TRBV11-2 once . TGTGCCAGCAGCTCAAGGCGGACAGTTGTCGCCCTATCCTACGAGCAGTACTTC CASSSRRTVVALSYEQYF
TRBJ1-1 TRBV6-1 . . TGTGCCAGCAGCGCCCCAGGGAACACTGAAGCTTTCTTT CASSAPGNTEAFF
TRBJ2-7 TRBV7-8 . . TGTGCCAGCAAAGCAGAAACGCGGTTGTACGAGCAGTACTTC CASKAETRLYEQYF
TRBJ1-2 TRBV28 . . TGTGCCAGCACCCTTCGCGGGTCTAACTATGGCTACACCTTC CASTLRGSNYGYTF
TRBJ2-5 TRBV7-9 . TRBD1 TGTGCCAGCAGCTACCGGACAGGGGATGAAGAGACCCAGTACTTC CASSYRTGDEETQYF
TRBJ1-2 TRBV11-2 . . TGTGCCAGCAGCTTAGACGGACAGCAGAGGGGATATGGCTACACCTTC CASSLDGQQRGYGYTF
TRBJ2-7 TRBV14 . TRBD2 TGTGCCAGCAGCCAAGTGGTACTAGCGGGAGGTGGCGAGCAGTACTTC CASSQVVLAGGGEQYF
TRBJ1-3 TRBV5-1 . . TGCGCCAGCAGCGACGGGCAGGGGGGAAACACCATATATTTT CASSDGQGGNTIYF
TRBJ2-5 TRBV7-6 . TRBD1 TGTGCCAGCAGCTTAGCGCCCCCACAGGGGGCGGGAGAGCAGTACTTC CASSLAPPQGAGEQYF